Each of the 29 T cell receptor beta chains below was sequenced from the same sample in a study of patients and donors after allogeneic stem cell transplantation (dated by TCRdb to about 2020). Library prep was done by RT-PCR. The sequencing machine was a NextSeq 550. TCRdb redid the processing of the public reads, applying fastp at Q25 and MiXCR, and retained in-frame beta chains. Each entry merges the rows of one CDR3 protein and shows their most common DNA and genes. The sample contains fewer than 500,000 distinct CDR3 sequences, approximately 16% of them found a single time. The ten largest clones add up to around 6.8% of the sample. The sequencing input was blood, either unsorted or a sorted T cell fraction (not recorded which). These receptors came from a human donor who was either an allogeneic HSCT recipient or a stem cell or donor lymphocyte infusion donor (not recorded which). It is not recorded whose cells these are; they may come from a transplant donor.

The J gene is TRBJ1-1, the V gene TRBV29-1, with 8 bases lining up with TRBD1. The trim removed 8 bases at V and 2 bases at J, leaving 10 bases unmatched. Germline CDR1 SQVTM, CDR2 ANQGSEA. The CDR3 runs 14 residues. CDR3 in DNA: TGCAGCTCTACTGGGACAGGCGCAAACACTGAAGCTTTCTTT. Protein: CSSTGTGANTEAFF.

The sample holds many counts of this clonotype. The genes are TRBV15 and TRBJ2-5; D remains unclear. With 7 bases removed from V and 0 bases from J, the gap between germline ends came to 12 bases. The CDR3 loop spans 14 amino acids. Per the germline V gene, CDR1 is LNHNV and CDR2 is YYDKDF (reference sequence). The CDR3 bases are TGTGCCACCAAAAGCGAGGTCAACCAAGAGACCCAGTACTTC. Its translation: CATKSEVNQETQYF.

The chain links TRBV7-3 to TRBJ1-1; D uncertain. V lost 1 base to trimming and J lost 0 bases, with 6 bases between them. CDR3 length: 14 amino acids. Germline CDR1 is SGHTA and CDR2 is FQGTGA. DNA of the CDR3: TGTGCCAGCAGCTTAATCAGCATGAACACTGAAGCTTTCTTT. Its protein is CASSLISMNTEAFF.

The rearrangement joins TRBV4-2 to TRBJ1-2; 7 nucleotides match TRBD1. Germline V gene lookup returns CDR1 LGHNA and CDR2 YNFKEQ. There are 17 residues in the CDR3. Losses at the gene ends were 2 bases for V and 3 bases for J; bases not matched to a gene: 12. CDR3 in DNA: TGTGCCAGCAGCCAACATTCGCAGACAGGGATCTACTATGGCTACACCTTC. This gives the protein CASSQHSQTGIYYGYTF.

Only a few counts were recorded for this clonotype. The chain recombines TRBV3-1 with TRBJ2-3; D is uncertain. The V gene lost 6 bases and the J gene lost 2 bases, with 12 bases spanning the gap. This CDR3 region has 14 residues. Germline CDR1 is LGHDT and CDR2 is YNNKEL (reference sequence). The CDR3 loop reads CASRPRSNTDTQYF. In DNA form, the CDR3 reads TGTGCCAGCAGACCCCGATCAAACACAGATACGCAGTATTTT.

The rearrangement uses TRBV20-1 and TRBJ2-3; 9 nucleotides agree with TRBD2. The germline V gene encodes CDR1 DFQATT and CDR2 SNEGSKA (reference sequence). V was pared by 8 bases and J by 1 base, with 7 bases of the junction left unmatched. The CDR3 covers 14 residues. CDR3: CSLVGLAGTDTQYF. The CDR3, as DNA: TGCAGTCTTGTGGGACTAGCTGGCACAGATACGCAGTATTTT.

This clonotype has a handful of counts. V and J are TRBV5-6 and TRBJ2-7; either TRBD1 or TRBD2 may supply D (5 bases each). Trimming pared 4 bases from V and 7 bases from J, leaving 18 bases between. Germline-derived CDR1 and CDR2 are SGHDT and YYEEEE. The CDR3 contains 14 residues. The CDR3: CASSIHRGPGEQYF. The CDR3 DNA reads TGTGCCAGCAGCATACACCGGGGCCCGGGGGAGCAGTACTTC.

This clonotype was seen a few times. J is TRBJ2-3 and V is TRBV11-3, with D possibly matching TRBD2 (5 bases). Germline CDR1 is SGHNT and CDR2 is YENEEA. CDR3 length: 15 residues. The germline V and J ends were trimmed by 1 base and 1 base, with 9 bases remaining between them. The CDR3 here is CASSLVPAGTDTQYF. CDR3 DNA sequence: TGTGCCAGCAGCTTAGTCCCAGCGGGCACAGATACGCAGTATTTT. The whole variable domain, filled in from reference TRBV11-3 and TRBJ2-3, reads EAGVVQSPRYKIIEKKQPVAFWCNPISGHNTLYWYLQNLGQGPELLIRYENEEAVDDSQLPKDRFSAERLKGVDSTLKIQPAELGDSAVYLCASSLVPAGTDTQYFGPGTRLTVL.

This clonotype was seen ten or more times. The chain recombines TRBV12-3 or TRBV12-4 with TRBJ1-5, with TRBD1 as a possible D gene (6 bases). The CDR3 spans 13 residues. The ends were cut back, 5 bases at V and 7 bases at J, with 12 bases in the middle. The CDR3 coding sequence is TGTGCCAGCAGTAGGACAGTTATCCAGCCCCAGCATTTT. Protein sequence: CASSRTVIQPQHF.

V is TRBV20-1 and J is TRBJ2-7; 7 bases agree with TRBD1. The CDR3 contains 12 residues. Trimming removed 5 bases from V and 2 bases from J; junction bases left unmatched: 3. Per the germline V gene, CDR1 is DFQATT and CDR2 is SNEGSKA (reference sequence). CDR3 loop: CSARQGTYEQYF. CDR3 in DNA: TGCAGTGCTCGACAGGGTACCTACGAGCAGTACTTC.

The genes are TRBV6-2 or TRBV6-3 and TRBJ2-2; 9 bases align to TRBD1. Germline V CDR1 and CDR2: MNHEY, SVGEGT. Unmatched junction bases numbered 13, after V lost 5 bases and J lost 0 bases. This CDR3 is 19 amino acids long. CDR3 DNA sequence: TGTGCCAGCAGTAGGCACCGGGACAGGGTATGGGCGAACACCGGGGAGCTGTTTTTT. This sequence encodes CASSRHRDRVWANTGELFF.

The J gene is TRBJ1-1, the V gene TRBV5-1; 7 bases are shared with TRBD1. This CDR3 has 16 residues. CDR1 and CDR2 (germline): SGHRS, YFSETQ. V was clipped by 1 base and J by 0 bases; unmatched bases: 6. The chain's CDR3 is CASSLKGAELNTEAFF. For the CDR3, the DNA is TGCGCCAGCAGCTTGAAGGGGGCCGAATTGAACACTGAAGCTTTCTTT.

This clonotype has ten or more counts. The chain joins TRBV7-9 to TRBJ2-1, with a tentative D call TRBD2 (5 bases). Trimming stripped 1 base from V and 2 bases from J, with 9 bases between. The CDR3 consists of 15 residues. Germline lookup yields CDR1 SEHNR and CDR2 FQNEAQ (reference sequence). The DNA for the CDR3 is TGTGCCAGCAGCTTAGACGGGGATGCCTACAATGAGCAGTTCTTC. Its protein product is CASSLDGDAYNEQFF. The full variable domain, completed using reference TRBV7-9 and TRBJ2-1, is DTGVSQNPRHKITKRGQNVTFRCDPISEHNRLYWYRQTLGQGPEFLTYFQNEAQLEKSRLLSDRFSAERPKGSFSTLEIQRTEQGDSAMYLCASSLDGDAYNEQFFGPGTRLTVL.

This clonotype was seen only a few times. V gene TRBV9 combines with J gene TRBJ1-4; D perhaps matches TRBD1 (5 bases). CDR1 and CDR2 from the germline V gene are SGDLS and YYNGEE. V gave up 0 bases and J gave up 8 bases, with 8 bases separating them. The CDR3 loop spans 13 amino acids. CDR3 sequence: CASSVDRGEKLFF. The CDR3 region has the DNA TGTGCCAGCAGCGTAGACCGGGGGGAAAAACTGTTTTTT.

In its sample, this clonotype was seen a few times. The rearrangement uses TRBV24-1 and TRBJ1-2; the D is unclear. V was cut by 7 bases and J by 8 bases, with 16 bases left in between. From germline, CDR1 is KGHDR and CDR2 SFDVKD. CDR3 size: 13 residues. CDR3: CATRRIRGWGYTF. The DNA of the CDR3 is TGTGCCACCAGGAGAATTCGGGGTTGGGGCTACACCTTC.

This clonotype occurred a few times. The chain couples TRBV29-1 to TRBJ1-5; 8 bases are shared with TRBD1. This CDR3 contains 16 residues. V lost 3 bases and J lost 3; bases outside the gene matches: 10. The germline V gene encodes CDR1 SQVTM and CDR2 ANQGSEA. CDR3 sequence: CSVDEGPGGFNQPQHF. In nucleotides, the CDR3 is TGCAGCGTTGACGAGGGGCCAGGGGGCTTCAATCAGCCCCAGCATTTT.

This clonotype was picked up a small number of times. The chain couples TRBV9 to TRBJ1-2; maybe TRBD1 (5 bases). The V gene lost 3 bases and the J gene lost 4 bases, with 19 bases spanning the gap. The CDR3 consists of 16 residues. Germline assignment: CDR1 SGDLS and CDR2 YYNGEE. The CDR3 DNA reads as TGTGCCAGCAGCGGAGGGACGGCCAATAGGGTCTATGGCTACACCTTC. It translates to CASSGGTANRVYGYTF. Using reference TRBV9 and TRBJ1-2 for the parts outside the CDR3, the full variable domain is DSGVTQTPKHLITATGQRVTLRCSPRSGDLSVYWYQQSLDQGLQFLIQYYNGEERAKGNILERFSAQQFPDLHSELNLSSLELGDSALYFCASSGGTANRVYGYTFGSGTRLTVV.

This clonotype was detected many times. The CDR3 region is CASSFQPSANEQYF. CDR3 in DNA: TGCGCCAGCAGCTTCCAACCCAGTGCTAACGAGCAGTACTTC. The chain uses TRBV5-1 and TRBJ2-7; D call uncertain. The germline V gene encodes CDR1 SGHRS and CDR2 YFSETQ. V lost 2 bases, J lost 5 bases, and 14 bases lay in between. The CDR3 covers 14 residues.

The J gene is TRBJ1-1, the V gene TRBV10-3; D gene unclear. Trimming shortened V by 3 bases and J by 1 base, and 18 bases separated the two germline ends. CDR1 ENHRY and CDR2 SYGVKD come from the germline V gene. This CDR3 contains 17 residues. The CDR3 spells CAISERGRTGSNTEAFF. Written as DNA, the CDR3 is TGTGCCATCAGTGAAAGAGGGCGAACGGGATCGAACACTGAAGCTTTCTTT.

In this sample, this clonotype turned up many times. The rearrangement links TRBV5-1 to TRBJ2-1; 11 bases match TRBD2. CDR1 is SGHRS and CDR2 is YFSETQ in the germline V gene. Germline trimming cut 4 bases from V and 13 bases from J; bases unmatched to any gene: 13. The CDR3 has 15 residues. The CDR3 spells CASSPGTSGDQDQFF. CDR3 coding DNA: TGCGCCAGCAGCCCCGGGACTAGCGGAGACCAAGACCAGTTCTTC.

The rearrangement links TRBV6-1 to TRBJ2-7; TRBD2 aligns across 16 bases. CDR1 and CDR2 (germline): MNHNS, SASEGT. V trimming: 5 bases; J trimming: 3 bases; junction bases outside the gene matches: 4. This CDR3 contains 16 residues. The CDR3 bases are TGTGCCAGCAGTCGCGGGACTAGCGGGAGGGTCTACGAGCAGTACTTC. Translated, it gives CASSRGTSGRVYEQYF.

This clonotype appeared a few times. CDR3 sequence (DNA): TGCAGCGCCTCGGACTCACCGAACACTGAAGCTTTCTTT. Translating gives CSASDSPNTEAFF. The rearrangement joins TRBV29-1 to TRBJ1-1, with D unresolved. CDR3 length: 13 amino acids. Germline lookup yields CDR1 SQVTM and CDR2 ANQGSEA. Trimming removed 7 bases at V and 1 base at J, with 13 bases between.

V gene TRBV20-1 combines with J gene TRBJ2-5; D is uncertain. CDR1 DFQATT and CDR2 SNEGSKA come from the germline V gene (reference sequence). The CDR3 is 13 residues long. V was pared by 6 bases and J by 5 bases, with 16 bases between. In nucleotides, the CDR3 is TGCAGTGCCCCCTTAGAACCTCGGGAGACCCAGTACTTC. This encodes CSAPLEPRETQYF.

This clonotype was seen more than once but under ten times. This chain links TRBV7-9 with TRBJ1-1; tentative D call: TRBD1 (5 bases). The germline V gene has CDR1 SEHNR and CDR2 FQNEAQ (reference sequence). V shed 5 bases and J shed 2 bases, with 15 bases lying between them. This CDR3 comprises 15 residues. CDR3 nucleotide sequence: TGTGCCAGCAGCATGGGGTGGGGGTCTAACACTGAAGCTTTCTTT. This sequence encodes CASSMGWGSNTEAFF.

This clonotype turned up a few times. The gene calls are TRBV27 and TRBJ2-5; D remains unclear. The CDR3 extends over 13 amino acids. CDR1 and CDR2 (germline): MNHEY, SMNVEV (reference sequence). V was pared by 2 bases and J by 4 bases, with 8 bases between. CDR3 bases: TGTGCCAGCAGTTTAATGTGGGGAGAGACCCAGTACTTC. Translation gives CASSLMWGETQYF.

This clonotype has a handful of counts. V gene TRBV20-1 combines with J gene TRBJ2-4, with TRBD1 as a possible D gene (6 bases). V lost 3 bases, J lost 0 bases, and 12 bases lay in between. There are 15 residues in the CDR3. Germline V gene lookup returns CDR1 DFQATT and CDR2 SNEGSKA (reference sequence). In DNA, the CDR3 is TGCAGTGCTAGTGGACAGCGTCTAGCCAAAAACATTCAGTACTTC. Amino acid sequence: CSASGQRLAKNIQYF.

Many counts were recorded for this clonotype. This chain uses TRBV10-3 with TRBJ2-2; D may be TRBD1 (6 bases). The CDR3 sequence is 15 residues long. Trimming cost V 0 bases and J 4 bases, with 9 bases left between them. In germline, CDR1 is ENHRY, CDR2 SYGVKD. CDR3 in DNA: TGTGCCATCAGTGAGTCGAACAGGGCCACCGGGGAGCTGTTTTTT. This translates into CAISESNRATGELFF.

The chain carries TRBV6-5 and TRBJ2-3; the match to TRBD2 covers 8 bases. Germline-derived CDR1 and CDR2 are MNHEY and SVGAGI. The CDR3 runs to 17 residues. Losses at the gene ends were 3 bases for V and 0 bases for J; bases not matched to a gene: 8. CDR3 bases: TGTGCCAGCAGTTATTTCCCGGGCGGGGGGAGCACAGATACGCAGTATTTT. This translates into CASSYFPGGGSTDTQYF.

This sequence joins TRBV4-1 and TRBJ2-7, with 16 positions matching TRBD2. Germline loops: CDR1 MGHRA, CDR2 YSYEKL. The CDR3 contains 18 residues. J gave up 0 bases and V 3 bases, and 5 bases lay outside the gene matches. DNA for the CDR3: TGCGCCAGCAGCCAGGAGGGACTAGCGGGAGGGCGCTCCTACGAGCAGTACTTC. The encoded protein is CASSQEGLAGGRSYEQYF.